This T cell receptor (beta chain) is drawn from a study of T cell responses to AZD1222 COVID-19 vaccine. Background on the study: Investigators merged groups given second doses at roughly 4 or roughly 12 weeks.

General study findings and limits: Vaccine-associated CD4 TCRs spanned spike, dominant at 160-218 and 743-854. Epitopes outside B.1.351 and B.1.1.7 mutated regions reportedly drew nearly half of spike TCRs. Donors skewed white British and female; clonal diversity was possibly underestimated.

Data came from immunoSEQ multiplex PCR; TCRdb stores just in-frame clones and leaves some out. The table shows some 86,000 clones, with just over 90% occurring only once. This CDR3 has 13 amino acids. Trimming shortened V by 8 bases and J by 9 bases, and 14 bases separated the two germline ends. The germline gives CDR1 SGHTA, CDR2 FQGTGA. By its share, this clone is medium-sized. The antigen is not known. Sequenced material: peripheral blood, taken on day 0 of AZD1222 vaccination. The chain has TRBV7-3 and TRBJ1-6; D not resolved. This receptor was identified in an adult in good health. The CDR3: CASALHPISPLHF. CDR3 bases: TGTGCCAGCGCCCTACACCCTATTTCACCCCTCCACTTT.